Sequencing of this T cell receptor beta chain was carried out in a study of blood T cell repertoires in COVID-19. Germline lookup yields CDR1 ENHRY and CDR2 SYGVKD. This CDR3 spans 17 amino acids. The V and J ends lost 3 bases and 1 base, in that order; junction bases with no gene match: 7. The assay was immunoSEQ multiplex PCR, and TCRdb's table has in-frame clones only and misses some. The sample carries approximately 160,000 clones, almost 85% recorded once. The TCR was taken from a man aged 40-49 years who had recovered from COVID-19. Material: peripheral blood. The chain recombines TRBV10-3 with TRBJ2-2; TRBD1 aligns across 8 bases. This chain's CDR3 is CAISDKTGTGNTGELFF. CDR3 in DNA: TGTGCCATCAGTGATAAGACAGGGACAGGGAACACCGGGGAGCTGTTTTTT.